These T cell receptor beta chains were read from a single sample in a study of T cell responses to AZD1222 COVID-19 vaccine. Sequenced by immunoSEQ multiplex PCR; TCRdb stores in-frame clones only, minus some. This sample has some 150,000 clones, with around 87% found just once. Sequences were derived from peripheral blood, sampled 28 days after the second AZD1222 dose. These receptors all come from an adult who received the AZD1222 COVID-19 vaccine. The CDR3 runs from the conserved cysteine through the conserved F or W. A D gene is named only where the DNA matches it firmly. Size tells how often a clone was seen (once, few, many) or the class of an expanded clone, and some rows leave it out.

j_call | d_call | v_call | clone_size | cdr3_aa | cdr3_nt
TRBJ1-5 | - | TRBV9 | once | CASSGGGTNSNQPQHF | TGTGCCAGCAGCGGGGGTGGAACGAATAGCAATCAGCCCCAGCATTTT
TRBJ2-3 | - | TRBV18 | - | CASSPPGEDTQYF | TGTGCCAGCTCACCACCGGGAGAAGATACGCAGTATTTT
TRBJ2-6 | - | TRBV5-8 | - | CASSSLQPGFVPSGANVLTF | TGTGCCAGCAGCAGTCTACAACCAGGGTTTGTTCCATCTGGGGCCAACGTCCTGACTTTC
TRBJ2-2 | TRBD1 | TRBV2 | - | CASMMGGTGATGELFF | TGTGCCAGCATGATGGGGGGGACAGGGGCCACCGGGGAGCTGTTTTTT
TRBJ1-6 | - | TRBV5-1 | - | CASSLEASYNSPLHF | TGCGCCAGCAGCTTGGAGGCCTCCTATAATTCACCCCTCCACTTT
TRBJ1-1 | - | TRBV6-2/TRBV6-3 | - | CASSYSSNTEAFF | TGTGCCAGCAGTTACTCGAGTAACACTGAAGCTTTCTTT
TRBJ1-2 | - | TRBV28 | - | CASSQHQGHYGYTF | TGTGCCAGCAGTCAACATCAGGGGCACTATGGCTACACCTTC
TRBJ2-5 | TRBD2 | TRBV19 | - | CASSIVAGGSGETQYF | TGTGCCAGTAGTATCGTAGCGGGGGGATCGGGGGAGACCCAGTACTTC
TRBJ2-1 | TRBD2 | TRBV29-1 | - | CSVEAGVSEQFF | TGCAGCGTTGAGGCGGGAGTTAGCGAGCAGTTCTTC
TRBJ2-1 | TRBD2 | TRBV14 | - | CASSDLGTSGWNEQFF | TGTGCCAGCAGCGATCTTGGGACTAGCGGGTGGAATGAGCAGTTCTTC
TRBJ2-7 | TRBD1 | TRBV28 | - | CASSLRDRVYEQYF | TGTGCCAGCAGTTTGCGGGACAGGGTCTACGAGCAGTACTTC
TRBJ2-1 | - | TRBV3-1/TRBV3-2 | - | CASSQPGNEQFF | TGTGCCAGCAGCCAGCCTGGCAATGAGCAGTTCTTC
TRBJ1-2 | TRBD1 | TRBV6-5 | - | CASSSSGTAVGYTF | TGTGCCAGCAGTTCTTCCGGGACAGCTGTTGGCTACACCTTC
TRBJ1-1 | - | TRBV28 | - | CASSLFGGEGPEAFF | TGTGCCAGCAGTTTATTCGGGGGGGAGGGGCCCGAAGCTTTCTTT
TRBJ1-1 | - | TRBV9 | - | CASSAGQMNTEAFF | TGTGCCAGCAGCGCCGGGCAGATGAACACTGAAGCTTTCTTT
TRBJ2-2 | TRBD2 | TRBV5-4 | few | CASSGLGTSGPGELFF | TGTGCCAGCAGCGGCCTCGGGACTAGCGGGCCCGGGGAGCTGTTTTTT
TRBJ2-7 | - | TRBV7-5 | - | CARSLVGAGEQYF | TGTGCCAGAAGCTTAGTAGGAGCGGGGGAGCAGTACTTC
TRBJ1-5 | - | TRBV7-2 | - | CASSRAGQGDQPQHF | TGTGCCAGCAGCAGAGCGGGCCAGGGTGATCAGCCCCAGCATTTT
TRBJ1-2 | TRBD1 | TRBV29-1 | once | CSLQGAHGYTF | TGCAGCTTGCAGGGGGCTCACGGCTACACCTTC
TRBJ1-5 | - | TRBV29-1 | - | CSVEGGIGQPQHF | TGCAGCGTTGAAGGCGGAATCGGCCAGCCCCAGCATTTT
TRBJ1-5 | - | TRBV19 | few | CASSVLRITEGQPQHF | TGTGCCAGTAGTGTCCTCCGAATTACGGAGGGTCAGCCCCAGCATTTT
TRBJ2-6 | - | TRBV5-6 | - | CASSLGGPGANVLTF | TGTGCCAGCAGCTTGGGCGGACCTGGGGCCAACGTCCTGACTTTC
TRBJ2-3 | TRBD1 | TRBV6-2/TRBV6-3 | - | CASSNGGQGTTDTQYF | TGTGCCAGCAGCAACGGAGGACAGGGTACCACAGATACGCAGTATTTT
TRBJ1-1 | TRBD1 | TRBV4-3 | - | CASSHGQGGFNTEAFF | TGCGCCAGCAGCCATGGACAGGGGGGTTTTAACACTGAAGCTTTCTTT
TRBJ2-1 | TRBD2 | TRBV4-2 | - | CASSLELAGGTEQFF | TGTGCCAGCAGCCTGGAACTAGCGGGAGGAACTGAGCAGTTCTTC
TRBJ1-5 | - | TRBV7-8 | - | CASSLKRILGNQPQHF | TGTGCCAGCAGCCTAAAGCGTATACTGGGCAATCAGCCCCAGCATTTT
TRBJ1-4 | - | TRBV6-5 | - | CASKEAPTNEKLFF | TGTGCCAGCAAAGAGGCCCCAACTAATGAAAAACTGTTTTTT
TRBJ1-2 | - | TRBV28 | - | CASSFLNYGYTF | TGTGCCAGCAGTTTTCTCAACTATGGCTACACCTTC
TRBJ1-5 | - | TRBV6-2/TRBV6-3 | - | CASSFAPGQPQHF | TGTGCCAGCAGTTTTGCCCCCGGTCAGCCCCAGCATTTT
TRBJ2-5 | TRBD1 | TRBV3-1/TRBV3-2 | few | CASSQVDRGSQETQYF | TGTGCCAGCAGCCAAGTCGACAGGGGTTCTCAAGAGACCCAGTACTTC
TRBJ1-2 | - | TRBV6-2/TRBV6-3 | - | CASSLDGNYGYTF | TGTGCCAGCAGTTTGGACGGAAACTATGGCTACACCTTC
TRBJ2-2 | - | TRBV18 | - | CASSPKAAPGTGELFF | TGTGCCAGCTCACCGAAGGCGGCGCCGGGCACCGGGGAGCTGTTTTTT
TRBJ2-1 | - | TRBV28 | - | CASRGYNEQFF | TGTGCCAGCAGGGGCTACAATGAGCAGTTCTTC
TRBJ2-3 | TRBD2 | TRBV9 | - | CASSVAGGVADTQYF | TGTGCCAGCAGCGTAGCGGGAGGGGTTGCAGATACGCAGTATTTT
TRBJ2-2 | - | TRBV5-1 | - | CASSLGQSYTGELFF | TGCGCCAGCAGCCTCGGACAGTCTTACACCGGGGAGCTGTTTTTT
TRBJ1-2 | TRBD1 | TRBV29-1 | - | CSVRGTGYGYTF | TGCAGCGTCCGCGGGACAGGGTATGGCTACACCTTC
TRBJ1-1 | TRBD1 | TRBV29-1 | - | CSVGPRQGRFRAFF | TGCAGCGTTGGACCTCGACAGGGCCGATTTAGGGCTTTCTTT
TRBJ2-5 | - | TRBV4-2 | once | CASSQESWRVGETQYF | TGTGCCAGCAGCCAAGAGTCCTGGAGGGTTGGAGAGACCCAGTACTTC
TRBJ2-1 | TRBD2 | TRBV27 | few | CASRDVAGDEQFF | TGTGCCAGCAGGGATGTAGCGGGAGATGAGCAGTTCTTC
TRBJ2-1 | - | TRBV5-5 | - | CASSLGKRGSYNEQFF | TGTGCCAGCAGCTTGGGGAAACGGGGGTCCTACAATGAGCAGTTCTTC
TRBJ2-1 | TRBD1 | TRBV7-9 | - | CASSSRDRGRAEQFF | TGTGCCAGCAGCTCCCGGGACAGGGGACGGGCAGAGCAGTTCTTC
TRBJ1-2 | TRBD1 | TRBV6-2/TRBV6-3 | - | CASSDSQGARGYTF | TGTGCCAGCAGCGATTCACAGGGGGCTCGGGGCTACACCTTC
TRBJ1-4 | - | TRBV24-1 | - | CATSPRDGEKLFF | TGTGCCACCAGTCCCCGGGACGGAGAAAAACTGTTTTTT
TRBJ1-4 | - | TRBV29-1 | - | CSARTGSNEKLFF | TGCAGCGCCAGGACGGGGTCTAATGAAAAACTGTTTTTT
TRBJ1-5 | TRBD1 | TRBV28 | - | CASSILGTVSNQPQHF | TGTGCCAGCAGTATCCTTGGGACAGTTAGCAATCAGCCCCAGCATTTT
TRBJ2-2 | - | TRBV7-9 | - | CASSPTTEGTGELFF | TGTGCCAGCAGCCCTACTACGGAGGGCACCGGGGAGCTGTTTTTT
TRBJ2-1 | - | TRBV5-6 | - | CASSLYPPSYNEQFF | TGTGCCAGCAGCTTGTACCCTCCTTCCTACAATGAGCAGTTCTTC
TRBJ2-7 | - | TRBV5-6 | - | CASRGSREVYEQYF | TGTGCCAGCAGGGGGAGCAGGGAGGTCTACGAGCAGTACTTC
TRBJ1-4 | - | TRBV7-2 | - | CASSSLLSNEKLFF | TGTGCCAGCAGCTCGCTGCTAAGTAATGAAAAACTGTTTTTT
TRBJ2-5 | TRBD2 | TRBV9 | once | CASSPGLAEKQETQYF | TGTGCCAGCAGCCCTGGACTAGCGGAGAAGCAAGAGACCCAGTACTTC
TRBJ2-7 | - | TRBV18 | few | CASSPPGQGAYEQYF | TGTGCCAGCTCACCACCGGGGCAGGGCGCCTATGAGCAGTACTTC
TRBJ2-2 | - | TRBV7-8 | - | CASRRDVGDTGELFF | TGTGCCAGCAGAAGGGACGTGGGGGACACCGGGGAGCTGTTTTTT
TRBJ2-1 | TRBD2 | TRBV15 | - | CATAALGLAGAHEQFF | TGTGCCACAGCCGCCTTAGGACTAGCGGGAGCCCATGAGCAGTTCTTC